The clone carrying this T cell receptor beta chain has a count of ten or more. Its specificity is unknown. The data were obtained in a study of identical twins. Study-wide results and limits: Conclusions relied on cross-sectional statistical analysis, not following the same donors.

Germline CDR1 is SGHTA and CDR2 is FQGNSA. The CDR3 totals 14 residues. V was shortened by 1 base and J by 3 bases, with 10 bases between the two germline ends. There were only healthy Caucasians among the donors. Using its own MiXCR run on the 5' RACE reads, TCRdb lists one record per CDR3 protein. The sample contains roughly 1.6 million distinct CDR3 sequences, around a third of which appear only once. The TCR was taken from a newborn girl in good health. Sequencing used cord blood. The V and J genes are TRBV7-2 and TRBJ2-7, with D unclear. This CDR3 is CASSLGNSFYEQYF. The DNA of the CDR3 is TGTGCCAGCAGCTTAGGTAACAGCTTCTACGAGCAGTACTTC.